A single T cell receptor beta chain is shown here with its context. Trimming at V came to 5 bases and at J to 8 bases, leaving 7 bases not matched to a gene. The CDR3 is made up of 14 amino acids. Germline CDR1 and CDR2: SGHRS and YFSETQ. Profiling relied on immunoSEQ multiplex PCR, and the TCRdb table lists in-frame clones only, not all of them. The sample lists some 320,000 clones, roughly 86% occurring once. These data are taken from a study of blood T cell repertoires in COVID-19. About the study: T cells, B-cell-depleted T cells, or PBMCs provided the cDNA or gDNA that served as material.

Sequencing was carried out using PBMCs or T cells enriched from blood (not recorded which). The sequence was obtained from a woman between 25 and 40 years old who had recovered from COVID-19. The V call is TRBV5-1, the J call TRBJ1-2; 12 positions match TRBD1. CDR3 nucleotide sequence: TGCGCCAGCAGTCCGGGACAGGGGGCGCGCGGCTACACCTTC. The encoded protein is CASSPGQGARGYTF.